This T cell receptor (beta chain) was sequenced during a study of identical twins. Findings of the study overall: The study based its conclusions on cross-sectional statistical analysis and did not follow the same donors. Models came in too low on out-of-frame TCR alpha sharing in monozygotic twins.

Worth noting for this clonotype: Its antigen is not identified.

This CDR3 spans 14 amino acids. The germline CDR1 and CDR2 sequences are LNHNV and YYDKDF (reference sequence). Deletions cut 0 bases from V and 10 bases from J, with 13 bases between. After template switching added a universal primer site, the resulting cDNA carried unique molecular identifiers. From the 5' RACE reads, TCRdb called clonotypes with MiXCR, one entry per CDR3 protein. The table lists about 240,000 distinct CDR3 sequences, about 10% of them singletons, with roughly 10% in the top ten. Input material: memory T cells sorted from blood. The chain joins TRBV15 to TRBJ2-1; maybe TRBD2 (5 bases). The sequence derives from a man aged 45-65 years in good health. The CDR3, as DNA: TGTGCCACCAGCAGAGATCTGCTAGCCGGGGAGCAGTTCTTC. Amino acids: CATSRDLLAGEQFF.